These T cell receptor beta chains were read from a single sample in a study of shared clonotypes between healthy human individuals. Some clones are missing from TCRdb's copy, which holds only in-frame ones; the method was immunoSEQ multiplex PCR. The sample lists 660,000 or so clones; 95% to 97% were seen once. The sequenced sample consisted of naive CD8+ T cells sorted from blood. The receptors shown here come from a woman under 40 in good health. The CDR3 runs from the conserved cysteine through the conserved F or W. A D gene is named only where the DNA matches it firmly. A clone size is listed for some rows: how often the clone was seen (once, few, many), or a class if it is expanded.

d_call j_call v_call clone_size cdr3_aa cdr3_nt
NA TRBJ2-7 TRBV28 NA CASRSRTDAYEQYF TGTGCCAGCAGGTCCCGGACGGATGCCTACGAGCAGTACTTC
TRBD1 TRBJ2-7 TRBV29-1 NA CSVWDSYEQYF TGCAGCGTTTGGGACAGCTACGAGCAGTACTTC
TRBD2 TRBJ2-7 TRBV28 NA CASSFGTNEQYF TGTGCCAGCAGCTTCGGGACTAACGAGCAGTACTTC
TRBD2 TRBJ2-1 TRBV6-6 NA CASSQLAGVANEQFF TGTGCCAGCAGCCAACTAGCGGGAGTAGCCAATGAGCAGTTCTTC
TRBD2 TRBJ2-7 TRBV11-2 once CASSFGTSYEQYF TGTGCCAGCAGCTTCGGGACTAGCTACGAGCAGTACTTC
NA TRBJ2-7 TRBV7-9 NA CASSLQDYYEQYF TGTGCCAGCAGCTTACAAGACTACTACGAGCAGTACTTC
NA TRBJ1-4 TRBV6-5 NA CASGGNEKLFF TGTGCCAGCGGAGGAAACGAAAAACTGTTTTTT
NA TRBJ1-3 TRBV29-1 NA CSVQILRENTIYF TGCAGCGTGCAAATCCTGCGAGAAAACACCATATATTTT
TRBD1 TRBJ2-7 TRBV13 NA CASSSTGLGYEQYF TGTGCCAGCAGCTCGACAGGGTTAGGGTACGAGCAGTACTTC
TRBD1 TRBJ2-7 TRBV6-1 NA CASSIGQGKSYEQYF TGTGCCAGCAGCATAGGACAGGGGAAGTCCTACGAGCAGTACTTC
NA TRBJ2-7 TRBV27 NA CASWNSPSYEQYF TGTGCCAGCTGGAACAGTCCCTCCTACGAGCAGTACTTC
TRBD1 TRBJ2-5 TRBV9 NA CASSSGQGAFETQYF TGTGCCAGCAGCTCGGGACAGGGGGCCTTTGAGACCCAGTACTTC
NA TRBJ2-1 TRBV9 NA CASSVGGWAPDEQFF TGTGCCAGCAGCGTAGGTGGGTGGGCCCCAGATGAGCAGTTCTTC
NA TRBJ2-7 TRBV15 NA CATSRDRVSSYEQYF TGTGCCACCAGCAGAGATAGGGTGAGCTCCTACGAGCAGTACTTC
NA TRBJ2-1 TRBV6-5 NA CASSFTPSDSNNEQFF TGTGCCAGCAGTTTCACCCCCTCGGACAGTAACAATGAGCAGTTCTTC
TRBD2 TRBJ2-1 TRBV9 NA CASSDSPRKLAGVLNEQFF TGTGCCAGCAGCGATAGCCCGAGAAAGCTAGCGGGAGTTCTCAATGAGCAGTTCTTC
TRBD2 TRBJ2-1 TRBV9 NA CASSETSGVYNEQFF TGTGCCAGCAGCGAGACTAGCGGGGTTTACAATGAGCAGTTCTTC
NA TRBJ1-1 TRBV29-1 NA CSVGSGAPYTEAFF TGCAGCGTTGGTTCCGGGGCCCCGTACACTGAAGCTTTCTTT
NA TRBJ2-1 TRBV19 NA CASSIGGSEQFF TGTGCCAGTAGTATTGGCGGGTCTGAGCAGTTCTTC
NA TRBJ1-2 TRBV6-1 NA CASSEETVFYGYTF TGTGCCAGCAGTGAAGAGACAGTCTTCTATGGCTACACCTTC
TRBD2 TRBJ2-7 TRBV9 NA CASSFTGLAEFEQYF TGTGCCAGCAGCTTCACGGGACTAGCGGAGTTCGAGCAGTACTTC
TRBD2 TRBJ2-7 TRBV14 NA CASRPKREEHEQYF TGTGCCAGCAGGCCAAAGCGGGAGGAACACGAGCAGTACTTC
TRBD2 TRBJ2-1 TRBV9 NA CASSGSGSRNNEQFF TGTGCCAGCAGCGGTAGCGGGAGTCGGAACAATGAGCAGTTCTTC
NA TRBJ2-1 TRBV9 NA CASSPEQRVADEQFF TGTGCCAGCAGCCCTGAACAGCGGGTCGCGGATGAGCAGTTCTTC
NA TRBJ1-5 TRBV19 NA CASSPGGGGNQPQHF TGTGCCAGTAGTCCTGGGGGGGGCGGCAATCAGCCCCAGCATTTT
NA TRBJ1-2 TRBV28 NA CASSFPGFGYTF TGTGCCAGCAGTTTTCCAGGGTTTGGCTACACCTTC
NA TRBJ2-7 TRBV28 NA CASRPGPPTHEQYF TGTGCCAGCAGGCCGGGACCGCCTACCCACGAGCAGTACTTC
NA TRBJ2-7 TRBV19 NA CASSGGRSYEQYF TGTGCCAGTAGCGGGGGGCGAAGCTACGAGCAGTACTTC
NA TRBJ2-7 TRBV2 NA CASSDGLGGGFSEQYF TGTGCCAGCAGCGATGGTTTAGGGGGGGGCTTCTCCGAGCAGTACTTC
NA TRBJ1-1 TRBV29-1 few CSASGGMNTEAFF TGCAGCGCCAGCGGGGGCATGAACACTGAAGCTTTCTTT
NA TRBJ2-7 TRBV6-1 once CASSDILEQYF TGTGCCAGCAGTGACATTCTCGAGCAGTACTTC
NA TRBJ1-1 TRBV11-2 NA CASSFGGLNTEAFF TGTGCCAGCAGCTTCGGGGGACTGAACACTGAAGCTTTCTTT
NA TRBJ2-5 TRBV7-8 NA CASSPIPESQETQYF TGTGCCAGCAGCCCTATACCCGAATCGCAAGAGACCCAGTACTTC
TRBD2 TRBJ2-1 TRBV6-4 NA CASSDLAGPSGNEQFF TGTGCCAGCAGTGACCTAGCGGGACCCTCCGGGAATGAGCAGTTCTTC
TRBD2 TRBJ2-7 TRBV7-9 NA CASSFPESGRGYEQYF TGTGCCAGCAGCTTTCCCGAGAGCGGGAGGGGCTACGAGCAGTACTTC
NA TRBJ2-3 TRBV5-4 NA CASSFRADTDTQYF TGTGCCAGCAGCTTTCGGGCAGACACAGATACGCAGTATTTT
NA TRBJ1-2 TRBV10-3 NA CAISESGGIDGYTF TGTGCCATCAGTGAGTCCGGGGGAATCGATGGCTACACCTTC
TRBD2 TRBJ2-3 TRBV9 once CASSVATSVSTDTQYF TGTGCCAGCAGCGTGGCGACTAGCGTTAGCACAGATACGCAGTATTTT
NA TRBJ1-4 TRBV4-1 NA CASRDYPGGTNEKLFF TGCGCCAGCAGGGACTACCCCGGGGGAACTAATGAAAAACTGTTTTTT
TRBD2 TRBJ2-3 TRBV14 once CASSQPLAGGTDTQYF TGTGCCAGCAGCCAACCCCTAGCGGGAGGTACAGATACGCAGTATTTT
NA TRBJ2-7 TRBV13 NA CASSTGPSGEQYF TGTGCCAGCAGCACGGGGCCGTCGGGGGAGCAGTACTTC
TRBD1 TRBJ2-3 TRBV19 NA CASSEDRGTTDTQYF TGTGCCAGTAGTGAGGACAGGGGAACCACAGATACGCAGTATTTT
TRBD2 TRBJ2-1 TRBV11-3 NA CASSLFTSGFADEQFF TGTGCCAGCAGCTTGTTTACTAGCGGGTTTGCGGATGAGCAGTTCTTC
NA TRBJ2-1 TRBV7-9 NA CASSLAQGIYNEQFF TGTGCCAGCAGCTTAGCTCAGGGGATCTACAATGAGCAGTTCTTC
TRBD2 TRBJ2-1 TRBV4-1 once CASSHANRLAGSSYNEQFF TGCGCCAGCAGCCACGCGAACCGATTAGCGGGGAGCTCCTACAATGAGCAGTTCTTC
TRBD2 TRBJ2-7 TRBV5-4 NA CASSLEGTSVYEQYF TGTGCCAGCAGCTTGGAAGGGACTAGCGTTTACGAGCAGTACTTC
TRBD2 TRBJ2-7 TRBV7-9 NA CASSLLAGGAEQYF TGTGCCAGCAGCCTCCTAGCGGGAGGGGCCGAGCAGTACTTC
NA TRBJ2-4 TRBV20-1 NA CSGKAKNIQYF TGCAGTGGGAAAGCCAAAAACATTCAGTACTTC
TRBD1 TRBJ1-5 TRBV2 NA CASSLTGTSNQPQHF TGTGCCAGCAGTTTGACAGGGACAAGCAATCAGCCCCAGCATTTT
NA TRBJ2-7 TRBV2 NA CASSSDWEGSYEQYF TGTGCCAGCAGTTCCGACTGGGAAGGATCCTACGAGCAGTACTTC
NA TRBJ2-7 TRBV11-2 NA CASSLELKSRGEQYF TGTGCCAGCAGCTTAGAACTAAAATCTCGTGGGGAGCAGTACTTC
NA TRBJ2-7 TRBV15 NA CATSRGGRSYEQYF TGTGCCACCAGCAGAGGCGGCAGAAGCTACGAGCAGTACTTC
NA TRBJ1-2 TRBV5-1 NA CASSLGMSYTF TGCGCCAGCAGCTTGGGGATGAGCTACACCTTC
TRBD1 TRBJ2-1 TRBV6-4 NA CASSDSGGLNEQFF TGTGCCAGCAGTGACTCAGGGGGCCTAAATGAGCAGTTCTTC